A single sample gave rise to the 5 T cell receptor beta chains below, sequenced in a study of OX40 agonist ivuxolimab in advanced cancers. Produced via immunoSEQ multiplex PCR; TCRdb's table is partial and in-frame only. The sample lists roughly 23,000 clones, 83% seen once, with roughly a fifth in the top ten. The material was CD4+ or CD8+ T cells sorted from blood, obtained in a trial of the OX40 agonist ivuxolimab. These receptors all stem from an adult with an advanced solid tumor such as melanoma, head and neck, liver or kidney cancer.

This clone was seen only a few times. This chain joins TRBV30 and TRBJ1-1; 9 bases align to TRBD1. Germline CDR1 GTSNPN, CDR2 SVGIG (reference sequence). J lost 3 bases, V lost 2 bases, and 7 bases had no gene match. This CDR3 is built from 15 residues. The chain's CDR3 is CAWSTGTGTDTEAFF. The CDR3 bases are TGTGCCTGGAGTACCGGGACAGGGACCGACACTGAAGCTTTCTTT.

The CDR3 DNA follows: TGTGCCAGCAGCTTACGGGAGTCCTACGAGCAGTACTTC. Amino acid sequence: CASSLRESYEQYF. The chain combines TRBV5-5 with TRBJ2-7, with D possibly matching TRBD2 (6 bases). The CDR3 loop spans 13 amino acids. Trimming shortened V by 2 bases and J by 1 base, and 7 bases separated the two germline ends. Germline CDR1 and CDR2: SGHKS and YYEKEE (reference sequence).

The V call is TRBV28, the J call TRBJ2-1; a weak D match, TRBD2 (5 bases). CDR1 MDHEN and CDR2 SYDVKM come from the germline V gene. The CDR3 has 12 residues. With 8 bases removed from V and 9 bases from J, the gap between germline ends came to 14 bases. This CDR3 is CASSYEGSEQFF. The CDR3 DNA is TGTGCCAGCTCATACGAGGGTAGTGAGCAGTTCTTC.

The rearrangement joins TRBV4-1 to TRBJ1-1; 7 positions agree with TRBD1. Per germline, CDR1 MGHRA and CDR2 YSYEKL. This CDR3 is 16 amino acids long. Germline trimming cut 0 bases from V and 5 bases from J; bases unmatched to any gene: 9. The CDR3 DNA sequence: TGCGCCAGCAGCCAAGATCTGAGGACAGGTGGGACTGAAGCTTTCTTT. This codes for CASSQDLRTGGTEAFF.

The rearrangement joins TRBV28 to TRBJ2-7; D is perhaps TRBD2 (6 bases). The V end was cut by 5 bases, the J end by 5 bases, with 19 bases between. The CDR3 sequence is 15 residues long. In germline, CDR1 is MDHEN, CDR2 SYDVKM. The CDR3 sequence is CASSPGGAGAHEQYF. CDR3 DNA: TGTGCCAGCAGTCCCGGCGGGGCCGGTGCCCACGAGCAGTACTTC.